This TCR beta chain was identified in a study of identical twins. From the 5' RACE reads, TCRdb called clonotypes with MiXCR, one entry per CDR3 protein. The sample shows fewer than 250,000 distinct CDR3 sequences, roughly 7.5% of them seen only once. This CDR3 has 14 amino acids. With 5 bases clipped from V and 4 bases from J, the junction kept 6 bases outside the gene matches. Germline CDR1 SEHNR, CDR2 FQNEAQ (reference sequence). The data were also submitted as part of a second study, on yellow fever vaccine responses in identical twins.

The sequenced sample was CD8+ T cells sorted from blood. V gene TRBV7-9 combines with J gene TRBJ2-5, with 8 positions matching TRBD2. The source is a woman in her late teens or twenties in good health. The CDR3 loop is CASSTTSALETQYF. CDR3 DNA sequence: TGTGCCAGCAGCACGACTAGCGCTCTAGAGACCCAGTACTTC.